The sequence of this T cell receptor (beta chain) was determined in a study of blood T cell repertoires in COVID-19. At the level of the study: Sites across the United States, Italy and Spain contributed samples from acute and convalescent COVID-19.

CDR3 length equals 14 residues. V shed 6 bases and J shed 5 bases, with 16 bases lying between them. Germline V gives CDR1 MNHEY, CDR2 SVGAGI. The data were produced by immunoSEQ multiplex PCR, yet TCRdb's version contains in-frame clones alone and is incomplete. The table has about 260,000 clones, about 88% seen once. The TCR sequence derives from a man aged 60-69 years who had recovered from COVID-19. The gene calls are TRBV6-5 and TRBJ1-1, with D perhaps matching TRBD1 (5 bases). The sequenced material came from peripheral blood. In DNA form, the CDR3 reads TGTGCCAGCAGGCTGTCCGGGGGTAAGACTGAAGCTTTCTTT. Encoded protein: CASRLSGGKTEAFF.